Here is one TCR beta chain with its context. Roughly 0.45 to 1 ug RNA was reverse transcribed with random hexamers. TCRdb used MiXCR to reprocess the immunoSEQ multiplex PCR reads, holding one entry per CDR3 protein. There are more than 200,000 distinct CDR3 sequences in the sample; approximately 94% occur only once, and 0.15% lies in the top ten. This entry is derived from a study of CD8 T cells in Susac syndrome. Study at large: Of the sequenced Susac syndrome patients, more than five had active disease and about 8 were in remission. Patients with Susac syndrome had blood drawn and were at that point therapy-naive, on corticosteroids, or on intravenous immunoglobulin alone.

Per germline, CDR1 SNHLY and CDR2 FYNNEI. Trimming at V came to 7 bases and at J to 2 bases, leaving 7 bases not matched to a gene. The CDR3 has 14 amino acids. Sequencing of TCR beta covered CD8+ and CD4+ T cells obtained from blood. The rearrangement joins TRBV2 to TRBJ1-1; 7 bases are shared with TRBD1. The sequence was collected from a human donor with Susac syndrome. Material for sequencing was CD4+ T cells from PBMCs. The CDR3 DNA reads TGTGCCAGCAAGGAGGGACAGTCCAACACTGAAGCTTTCTTT. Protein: CASKEGQSNTEAFF.